Shown below are 8 T cell receptor beta chains from a single sample sequenced in a study of siplizumab effects on memory and regulatory T cells. Method: immunoSEQ multiplex PCR; TCRdb's copy keeps in-frame clones and lacks some. Of over 100,000 clones in the sample, around 92% were seen once. Sequenced sample: Tregs sorted from blood. These receptor sequences come from a human donor in good health.

The rearrangement joins TRBV6-6 to TRBJ1-2; the D gene is possibly TRBD1 (5 bases). Germline CDR1 MNHNY, CDR2 SVGAGI (reference sequence). This CDR3 has 12 residues. Trimming pared 8 bases from V and 4 bases from J, leaving 11 bases between. The CDR3 nucleotides read TGTGCCAGCCGGGGGACGGGCTATGGCTACACCTTC. Its protein product is CASRGTGYGYTF.

The V and J genes are TRBV7-9 and TRBJ1-4, with 7 bases identical to TRBD1. The CDR3 runs 15 residues. Germline trimming cut 3 bases from V and 8 bases from J; bases unmatched to any gene: 9. The V gene's germline CDR1 is SEHNR and CDR2 FQNEAQ (reference sequence). In nucleotides, the CDR3 is TGTGCCAGCAGCTTCTCGACAGGGTGGGGGGAAAAACTGTTTTTT. This sequence encodes CASSFSTGWGEKLFF.

The CDR3 spells CASSSYSSKGGKLFF. CDR3 nucleotides: TGTGCCAGTAGTTCCTACAGTTCTAAGGGAGGAAAACTGTTTTTT. The chain is built from TRBV19 and TRBJ1-4; D is ambiguous. Trimming cost V 5 bases and J 10 bases, with 20 bases left between them. Germline V gives CDR1 LNHDA, CDR2 SQIVND (reference sequence). The CDR3 totals 15 residues.

J is TRBJ1-2 and V is TRBV11-2, with D possibly being TRBD1 (6 bases). V was shortened by 7 bases and J by 3 bases, with 12 bases between the two germline ends. The germline V gene encodes CDR1 SGHAT and CDR2 FQNNGV. This CDR3 has 13 residues. CDR3 nucleotides: TGTGCCAGCACTCAGGGGCCTTACTATGGCTACACCTTC. Translation: CASTQGPYYGYTF.

The rearrangement links TRBV5-4 to TRBJ2-5, with TRBD1 matching over 7 bases. V lost 4 bases, J lost 1 base, and 4 bases stayed unmatched. Germline V lookup: CDR1 SGHNT, CDR2 YYREEE (reference sequence). CDR3 size: 14 residues. The CDR3 DNA reads TGTGCCAGCAGCCCAACAGGGGCCCAAGAGACCCAGTACTTC. This encodes CASSPTGAQETQYF.

The J gene is TRBJ1-4, the V gene TRBV15; a weak D match, TRBD1 (5 bases). Germline CDR1 reads LNHNV; CDR2 reads YYDKDF (reference sequence). This CDR3 spans 16 amino acids. V dropped 1 base and J dropped 0 bases, with 9 bases sitting between them. The CDR3 region has the DNA TGTGCCACCAGCAGAGCCACAGGCGCAACTAATGAAAAACTGTTTTTT. It translates to CATSRATGATNEKLFF. The whole variable domain, remainder taken from reference TRBV15 and TRBJ1-4, is DAMVIQNPRYQVTQFGKPVTLSCSQTLNHNVMYWYQQKSSQAPKLLFHYYDKDFNNEADTPDNFQSRRPNTSFCFLDIRSPGLGDTAMYLCATSRATGATNEKLFFGSGTQLSVL.

The chain recombines TRBV6-6 with TRBJ1-1; 10 positions agree with TRBD1. The V gene's germline CDR1 is MNHNY and CDR2 SVGAGI (reference sequence). The V and J ends lost 2 bases and 9 bases, in that order; junction bases with no gene match: 9. The CDR3 has 15 residues. The CDR3 region is CASSYGTGAQGQAFF. The DNA of the CDR3 is TGTGCCAGCAGTTACGGGACAGGGGCACAAGGGCAAGCTTTCTTT.

V gene TRBV18 combines with J gene TRBJ2-7; D is undetermined. The germline V and J ends were trimmed by 6 bases and 0 bases, with 21 bases remaining between them. The CDR3 loop spans 17 amino acids. Germline-derived CDR1 and CDR2 are KGHSH and LQKENI. The CDR3 here is CASSWLSTDAISYEQYF. CDR3 bases: TGTGCCAGCTCGTGGTTATCAACGGACGCAATCTCCTACGAGCAGTACTTC.